This T cell receptor beta chain emerged from a study of blood T cell repertoires in COVID-19. The CDR3 runs to 13 residues. Germline V gene data show CDR1 as MNHEY and CDR2 as SVGAGI. V was cut by 7 bases and J by 0 bases, with 7 bases left in between. Sequenced by immunoSEQ multiplex PCR; TCRdb stores in-frame clones only, minus some. The table lists about 250,000 clones, approximately 84% of them singletons. The rearrangement uses TRBV6-5 and TRBJ1-3; D is unclear. Sequenced sample: PBMCs or T cells enriched from blood (not recorded which). This TCR came from a woman in her fifties or sixties who had been exposed to COVID-19. The CDR3 loop is CASNSNSGNTIYF. The DNA for the CDR3 is TGTGCCAGCAACTCCAACTCTGGAAACACCATATATTTT.